This T cell receptor (beta chain) was profiled in a study of cytomegalovirus exposure and HLA in healthy donors. Study-level findings and limits: A later analysis reportedly identified an Asian-associated ancestry cluster as carrying fewer N-insertions than the approximately 730-donor mean. With later analysis, a missense DCLRE1C variant became linked to TCR beta V- and J-gene trimming. In vitro confirmation showed three CMV-associated chains to be CMV antigen specific.

Remarks on this clone: Antigen unknown.

The PCR used 60 Vbeta and 13 Jbeta primers. The method was immunoSEQ multiplex PCR; TCRdb's version includes in-frame clones alone and lacks a portion of them. This table has about 110,000 clones, 73% appearing once. Germline V gene lookup returns CDR1 MNHNS and CDR2 SASEGT. CDR3 length: 15 amino acids. With 2 bases removed from V and 4 bases from J, the gap between germline ends came to 14 bases. The specimen was PBMCs. V usage is TRBV6-1 and J usage is TRBJ2-5; a weak D match, TRBD2 (7 bases). The receptor comes from a man aged 40-49 years in good health and CMV-seronegative. The chain's CDR3 is CASSERRGGLETQYF. In DNA, the CDR3 is TGTGCCAGCAGTGAACGTAGGGGGGGCCTAGAGACCCAGTACTTC.